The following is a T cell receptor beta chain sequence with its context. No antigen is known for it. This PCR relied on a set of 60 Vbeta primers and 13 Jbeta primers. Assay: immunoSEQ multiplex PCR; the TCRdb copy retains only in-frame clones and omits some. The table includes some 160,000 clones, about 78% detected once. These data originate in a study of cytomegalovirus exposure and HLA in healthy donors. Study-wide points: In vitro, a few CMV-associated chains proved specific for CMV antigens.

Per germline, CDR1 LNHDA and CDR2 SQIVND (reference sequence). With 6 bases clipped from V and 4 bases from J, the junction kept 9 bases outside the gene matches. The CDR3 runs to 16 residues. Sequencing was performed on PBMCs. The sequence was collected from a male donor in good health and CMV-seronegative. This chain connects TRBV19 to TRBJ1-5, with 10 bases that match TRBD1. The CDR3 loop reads CASSPQGQGLNQPQHF. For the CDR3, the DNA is TGTGCCAGTAGCCCCCAGGGACAGGGGCTTAATCAGCCCCAGCATTTT.